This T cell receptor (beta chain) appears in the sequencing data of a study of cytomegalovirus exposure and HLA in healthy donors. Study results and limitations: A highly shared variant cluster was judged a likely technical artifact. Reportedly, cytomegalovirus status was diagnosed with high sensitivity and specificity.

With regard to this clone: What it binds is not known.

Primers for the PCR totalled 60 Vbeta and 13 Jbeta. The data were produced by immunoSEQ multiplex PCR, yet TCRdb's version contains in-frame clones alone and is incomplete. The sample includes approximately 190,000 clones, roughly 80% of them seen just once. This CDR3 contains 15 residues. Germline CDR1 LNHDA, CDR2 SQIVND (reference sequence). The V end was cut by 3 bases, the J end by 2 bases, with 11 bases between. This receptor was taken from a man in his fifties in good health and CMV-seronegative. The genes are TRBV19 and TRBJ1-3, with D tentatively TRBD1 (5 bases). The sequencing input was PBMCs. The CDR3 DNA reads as TGTGCCAGTAGTATCGATGGGGCGCCTGGAAACACCATATATTTT. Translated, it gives CASSIDGAPGNTIYF.